Listed below are T cell receptor beta chains from one sample, sequenced in a study of blood T cell repertoires in COVID-19. Only in-frame clones appear in the TCRdb table, and some are missing; sequencing was by immunoSEQ multiplex PCR. Among 95,000 to 100,000 clones, 85% were seen once, and the ten largest hold more than 1.5%. Specimen: peripheral blood. The receptors shown here come from a woman in her seventies with active or convalescent COVID-19. The CDR3 runs from the conserved cysteine through the conserved F or W. A D gene is named only where the DNA matches it firmly. Part of the rows lack a size; the others show once, few, many or a class for expanded clones.

size	V	D	J	CDR3	DNA
NA	TRBV18	NA	TRBJ2-1	CASSLKERNEQFF	TGTGCCAGCTCACTTAAAGAGCGCAATGAGCAGTTCTTC
NA	TRBV9	NA	TRBJ1-1	CASSLRSGGGAFF	TGTGCCAGCAGCCTCCGCTCCGGGGGGGGAGCTTTCTTT
NA	TRBV15	NA	TRBJ1-1	CATSRVPGEAFF	TGTGCCACCAGCAGAGTTCCAGGTGAAGCTTTCTTT
NA	TRBV19	TRBD1	TRBJ1-3	CATTDRAGNTIYF	TGTGCCACCACCGACAGGGCTGGAAACACCATATATTTT
NA	TRBV10-2	NA	TRBJ2-3	CASSDGALVVRADTQYF	TGCGCCAGCAGTGACGGAGCACTAGTTGTAAGGGCAGATACGCAGTATTTT
NA	TRBV24-1	NA	TRBJ1-5	CATSQGTQPQHF	TGTGCCACCTCTCAGGGGACCCAGCCCCAGCATTTT
few	TRBV5-6	TRBD1	TRBJ2-7	CASSFDRVSYEQYF	TGTGCCAGCAGCTTCGACAGGGTCTCCTACGAGCAGTACTTC
NA	TRBV5-3	NA	TRBJ1-3	CARSLGGRGTIYF	TGTGCCAGAAGCTTGGGGGGGCGCGGCACCATATATTTT
NA	TRBV6-5	NA	TRBJ1-2	CATLGGGYGYTF	TGTGCCACCCTCGGGGGGGGCTATGGCTACACCTTC
NA	TRBV2	NA	TRBJ2-7	CASSVQGVYEQYF	TGTGCCAGCAGTGTGCAGGGCGTCTACGAGCAGTACTTC
NA	TRBV6-5	TRBD2	TRBJ2-3	CASTISGSTDTQYF	TGTGCCAGCACCATTAGCGGGAGCACAGATACGCAGTATTTT
NA	TRBV2	TRBD1	TRBJ1-4	CASSGQGAGEKLFF	TGTGCCAGCAGTGGACAGGGGGCAGGGGAAAAACTGTTTTTT
NA	TRBV4-3	TRBD1	TRBJ1-1	CASSQDQGAFTEAFF	TGCGCCAGCAGCCAAGATCAGGGGGCCTTCACTGAAGCTTTCTTT
NA	TRBV5-1	TRBD1	TRBJ1-1	CASSPTYRGNTEAFF	TGCGCCAGCAGCCCAACTTACAGGGGGAACACTGAAGCTTTCTTT
NA	TRBV25-1	NA	TRBJ2-7	CANCPRDEQYF	TGTGCCAACTGCCCGAGGGACGAGCAGTACTTC
NA	TRBV3-1/TRBV3-2	NA	TRBJ2-1	CASSSLKGGPYNEQFF	TGTGCCAGCAGCTCCCTAAAGGGGGGGCCGTACAATGAGCAGTTCTTC
NA	TRBV4-1	NA	TRBJ1-2	CASSQDPRYNGYTF	TGCGCCAGCAGCCAAGATCCCCGTTATAATGGCTACACCTTC
once	TRBV6-2/TRBV6-3	TRBD2	TRBJ2-7	CASSFRTSGRASYEQYF	TGTGCCAGCAGTTTTCGGACTAGCGGGAGGGCCTCCTACGAGCAGTACTTC
NA	TRBV2	TRBD2	TRBJ2-5	CASRFSGETQYF	TGTGCCAGCAGATTTAGCGGGGAGACCCAGTACTTC
once	TRBV6-2/TRBV6-3	TRBD2	TRBJ2-5	CASSSRGDQETQYF	TGTGCCAGCAGTTCCCGGGGGGACCAAGAGACCCAGTACTTC
NA	TRBV5-4	TRBD1	TRBJ1-5	CASSYSTGGAGQPQHF	TGTGCCAGCAGCTACTCAACAGGGGGCGCGGGTCAGCCCCAGCATTTT
NA	TRBV7-6	NA	TRBJ1-1	CASSSQAGKTEAFF	TGTGCCAGCAGCTCTCAGGCAGGGAAAACTGAAGCTTTCTTT
NA	TRBV6-5	TRBD1	TRBJ1-2	CASSDHQGATFGYTF	TGTGCCAGCAGCGACCATCAGGGGGCGACGTTTGGCTACACCTTC
few	TRBV5-1	TRBD1	TRBJ1-5	CASSPDRDQPQHF	TGCGCCAGCAGTCCGGACAGGGATCAGCCCCAGCATTTT
NA	TRBV18	NA	TRBJ1-2	CASSPNRFDGYTF	TGTGCCAGCTCACCGAACAGGTTCGACGGCTACACCTTC
NA	TRBV7-9	NA	TRBJ2-6	CASSLDRPSGANVLTF	TGTGCCAGCAGCTTAGACAGACCGTCCGGGGCCAACGTCCTGACTTTC
NA	TRBV11-1	NA	TRBJ2-7	CASSLLDAYEQYF	TGTGCCAGCAGCCTACTAGATGCCTACGAGCAGTACTTC
NA	TRBV9	TRBD2	TRBJ2-7	CASSPGGSGSIYEQYF	TGTGCCAGCAGCCCCGGCGGTAGCGGGAGCATTTACGAGCAGTACTTC
NA	TRBV9	TRBD1	TRBJ2-7	CASSVGQGDEEQYF	TGTGCCAGCAGCGTAGGACAGGGGGACGAAGAGCAGTACTTC
NA	TRBV4-3	TRBD2	TRBJ2-3	CASSRGLAGVLTDTQYF	TGCGCCAGCAGCCGAGGACTAGCGGGAGTGCTCACAGATACGCAGTATTTT
NA	TRBV11-3	NA	TRBJ1-5	CASSLDPGWQPQHF	TGTGCCAGCAGCTTAGATCCGGGATGGCAGCCCCAGCATTTT
NA	TRBV5-6	NA	TRBJ2-4	CASSFTSSKNIQYF	TGTGCCAGCAGCTTTACTAGTTCCAAAAACATTCAGTACTTC
NA	TRBV5-4	TRBD2	TRBJ2-1	CASSQGGLAVGEQFF	TGTGCCAGCAGCCAGGGGGGACTAGCGGTCGGGGAGCAGTTCTTC
NA	TRBV15	NA	TRBJ1-5	CATSREGQLGSNQPQHF	TGTGCCACCAGCAGAGAGGGGCAGCTGGGGAGCAATCAGCCCCAGCATTTT
NA	TRBV27	NA	TRBJ1-4	CASSLSGIGEKLFF	TGTGCCAGCAGTTTGTCGGGTATCGGTGAAAAACTGTTTTTT
few	TRBV11-2	NA	TRBJ2-7	CASTGDGGIEQYF	TGTGCCAGTACCGGAGACGGCGGGATAGAGCAGTACTTC
NA	TRBV18	TRBD2	TRBJ2-7	CASSQDSQAGGSFAYEQYF	TGTGCCAGCTCCCAGGATTCGCAGGCGGGGGGGTCGTTTGCGTACGAGCAGTACTTC
NA	TRBV9	TRBD2	TRBJ2-1	CASSVAYLAGGGSNEQFF	TGTGCCAGCAGCGTAGCTTATCTAGCGGGAGGTGGAAGCAATGAGCAGTTCTTC
NA	TRBV4-3	TRBD1	TRBJ1-2	CASSQDVGDSTIYGYTF	TGCGCCAGCAGCCAAGATGTAGGGGACAGCACAATCTATGGCTACACCTTC
NA	TRBV7-2	NA	TRBJ2-7	CASSMGPAREQYF	TGTGCCAGCAGCATGGGGCCTGCCCGCGAGCAGTACTTC
once	TRBV12-5	NA	TRBJ1-1	CASGLTNEGAEAFF	TGTGCTAGTGGTTTGACTAATGAAGGGGCTGAAGCTTTCTTT
NA	TRBV5-1	NA	TRBJ1-1	CASSRVTDTEAFF	TGCGCCAGCAGCCGCGTGACAGACACTGAAGCTTTCTTT
once	TRBV5-6	NA	TRBJ1-1	CASSSGWTEAFF	TGTGCCAGCAGTTCGGGGTGGACTGAAGCTTTCTTT
NA	TRBV7-2	TRBD2	TRBJ2-2	CASSLAERGGPGELFF	TGTGCCAGCAGCTTAGCCGAGCGGGGGGGCCCCGGGGAGCTGTTTTTT
NA	TRBV19	NA	TRBJ1-6	CASREAKYNSPLHF	TGTGCCAGTAGAGAGGCGAAGTATAATTCACCCCTCCACTTT
NA	TRBV28	NA	TRBJ1-2	CASSLQGMGGYTF	TGTGCCAGCAGTTTGCAGGGGATGGGCGGCTACACCTTC
once	TRBV24-1	TRBD1	TRBJ2-5	CATSVTGGRQETQYF	TGTGCCACCAGTGTTACAGGGGGGCGGCAAGAGACCCAGTACTTC
NA	TRBV3-1/TRBV3-2	NA	TRBJ2-2	CASSPAGSNTGELFF	TGTGCCAGCAGCCCGGCGGGGTCGAACACCGGGGAGCTGTTTTTT
NA	TRBV27	TRBD1	TRBJ1-2	CASSSQGAGNYGYTF	TGTGCCAGCAGTTCACAGGGGGCAGGGAACTATGGCTACACCTTC
NA	TRBV19	TRBD2	TRBJ2-1	CASSILSAGGPRDNEQFF	TGTGCCAGTAGTATTTTGTCGGCGGGAGGGCCTCGCGACAATGAGCAGTTCTTC
NA	TRBV7-2	NA	TRBJ1-2	CASSSLQGTYGYTF	TGTGCCAGCAGCTCACTACAGGGTACCTATGGCTACACCTTC
NA	TRBV29-1	TRBD1	TRBJ2-3	CSVGGTDTDTQYF	TGCAGCGTTGGTGGGACAGACACAGATACGCAGTATTTT
NA	TRBV28	NA	TRBJ2-7	CASSLFGEVSYEQYF	TGTGCCAGCAGTTTGTTCGGGGAGGTATCCTACGAGCAGTACTTC